This entry lists 27 T cell receptor beta chains sequenced from one sample in a study of CD8+CD57+ T cells in acquired aplastic anemia. Flow cytometry had shown expanded CD8+CD57+ cells in the patients chosen for sequencing. Profiling that covered TCR beta VDJ and CDR3 relied on genomic DNA as its template. Each CDR3 protein is one row after TCRdb ran MiXCR on the reads. The sample carries under 250,000 distinct CDR3 sequences, around half recorded once. Specimen: sorted CD4+, CD8+, or CD8+CD57+ T cells (not recorded which) from PBMCs. The receptors derive from a human donor with aplastic anemia.

This chain uses TRBV10-3 with TRBJ2-3; 8 bases align to TRBD2. The germline CDR1 and CDR2 sequences are ENHRY and SYGVKD. The CDR3 has 16 residues. After removal of 3 bases from V and 2 bases from J, the junction contained 7 bases not matched to a gene. The CDR3 is CAISDPAGDYTDTQYF. The CDR3 bases are TGTGCCATCAGTGACCCAGCGGGAGATTACACAGATACGCAGTATTTT.

Of note for this clonotype: One base away lies a much larger clone, so this may be a sequencing read error. This sequence joins TRBV5-1 and TRBJ2-7; D not resolved. From germline, CDR1 is SGHRS and CDR2 YFSETQ. This CDR3 has 11 residues. The CDR3: CANSLRSEQYF. Written as DNA, the CDR3 is TGTGCCAACAGCTTACGGAGCGAGCAGTACTTC.

This clonotype was recorded many times. The chain is built from TRBV3-1 and TRBJ2-5; maybe TRBD2 (5 bases). CDR3 size: 16 residues. V lost 3 bases to trimming and J lost 0 bases, with 14 bases between them. Germline values: CDR1 LGHDT, CDR2 YNNKEL (reference sequence). As DNA, the CDR3 is TGTGCCAGCAGCCATTCTCTAGCTTCTTACCAAGAGACCCAGTACTTC. Protein: CASSHSLASYQETQYF.

The V and J genes are TRBV9 and TRBJ2-1, with 12 bases aligning to TRBD2. Per germline, CDR1 SGDLS and CDR2 YYNGEE. The CDR3 loop spans 14 amino acids. V lost 5 bases, J lost 8 bases, and 5 bases stayed unmatched. Here the CDR3 DNA reads TGTGCCAGCAGTGCTAGCGGGGGGGCCTATGAGCAGTTCTTC. It codes for CASSASGGAYEQFF. The whole variable domain, filled in from reference TRBV9 and TRBJ2-1, reads DSGVTQTPKHLITATGQRVTLRCSPRSGDLSVYWYQQSLDQGLQFLIQYYNGEERAKGNILERFSAQQFPDLHSELNLSSLELGDSALYFCASSASGGAYEQFFGPGTRLTVL.

In its sample, this clonotype was seen many times. The rearrangement uses TRBV6-1 and TRBJ1-5; perhaps TRBD1 as D (5 bases). CDR3 length equals 14 residues. Trimming left V 7 bases short and J 4 bases short, with 14 bases between. Germline values: CDR1 MNHNS, CDR2 SASEGT. CDR3: CASTYGGGNQPQHF. As DNA, the CDR3 is TGTGCCAGCACCTATGGGGGGGGAAATCAGCCCCAGCATTTT.

This clonotype was seen more than once but under ten times. This sequence joins TRBV29-1 and TRBJ2-1; D ambiguous. There are 11 residues in the CDR3. The V and J ends lost 3 bases and 1 base respectively, with 1 base between them. Germline V lookup: CDR1 SQVTM, CDR2 ANQGSEA. For the CDR3, the DNA is TGCAGCGTTGAGTCCTACAATGAGCAGTTCTTC. Its translation: CSVESYNEQFF.

This clonotype showed up many times. V and J are TRBV5-6 and TRBJ2-5; 10 bases map to TRBD1. Germline trimming cut 5 bases from V and 5 bases from J; bases unmatched to any gene: 6. CDR1 is SGHDT and CDR2 is YYEEEE in the germline V gene. The CDR3 totals 14 residues. The CDR3, as DNA: TGTGCCAGCAGGACAGGGGGCGTGTGGGAGACCCAGTACTTC. Encoded protein: CASRTGGVWETQYF.

Worth noting for this clonotype: Possible read error: a much larger clone is one base away. The J gene is TRBJ1-2, the V gene TRBV12-3 or TRBV12-4; no clear D. Trimming stripped 4 bases from V and 7 bases from J, with 10 bases between. This CDR3 spans 12 amino acids. CDR3 in amino acids: CASSSSGSGYTF. The CDR3 DNA reads TGTGCCAGCAGTTCGTCGGGATCTGGCTACACCTTC.

The sample holds many counts of this clonotype. This sequence joins TRBV14 and TRBJ2-7; D gene uncertain. CDR3 length: 12 residues. V shed 0 bases and J shed 10 bases, with 10 bases lying between them. Germline V lookup: CDR1 SGHDN, CDR2 FVKESK. The CDR3 protein is CASSQDRINQYF. In DNA, the CDR3 is TGTGCCAGCAGCCAAGATCGGATTAATCAGTACTTC.

This clonotype was counted at least ten times. The chain links TRBV9 to TRBJ2-3, with 9 bases that match TRBD2. The CDR3 extends over 16 amino acids. Trimming at V came to 0 bases and at J to 1 base, leaving 3 bases not matched to a gene. CDR1 and CDR2 from the germline V gene are SGDLS and YYNGEE. DNA for the CDR3: TGTGCCAGCAGCGTAGGTGGCGGGGGGGGCACAGATACGCAGTATTTT. It translates to CASSVGGGGGTDTQYF.

This clonotype came up many times. The chain couples TRBV4-1 to TRBJ2-7, with a tentative D call TRBD2 (5 bases). V lost 3 bases and J lost 2, with 17 bases in between. Germline lookup yields CDR1 MGHRA and CDR2 YSYEKL. This CDR3 has 16 amino acids. The CDR3 DNA sequence: TGCGCCAGCAGCCAGGGTGCCGAGGGATCAGCCTACGAGCAGTACTTC. Protein sequence: CASSQGAEGSAYEQYF.

This clonotype has more than one count but fewer than ten. The CDR3 loop is CASKPTANSPLHF. The DNA of the CDR3 is TGTGCCAGCAAACCCACGGCCAATTCACCCCTCCACTTT. This chain joins TRBV2 and TRBJ1-6; D not certain. V dropped 7 bases and J dropped 7 bases, with 11 bases sitting between them. This CDR3 spans 13 amino acids. Germline V lookup: CDR1 SNHLY, CDR2 FYNNEI. Full variable domain (outside the CDR3, taken from reference TRBV2 and TRBJ1-6): EPEVTQTPSHQVTQMGQEVILRCVPISNHLYFYWYRQILGQKVEFLVSFYNNEISEKSEIFDDQFSVERPDGSNFTLKIRSTKLEDSAMYFCASKPTANSPLHFGNGTRLTVT.

A few counts support this clonotype. The rearrangement links TRBV6-1 to TRBJ1-3; D perhaps matches TRBD1 (5 bases). V dropped 2 bases and J dropped 0 bases, with 8 bases sitting between them. The CDR3 has 15 amino acids. Looked up from germline, CDR1 is MNHNS and CDR2 is SASEGT. CDR3 protein: CASSEMGGSGNTIYF. The CDR3 DNA follows: TGTGCCAGCAGTGAAATGGGGGGCTCTGGAAACACCATATATTTT.

This clonotype was found many times. The chain joins TRBV9 to TRBJ2-7; TRBD1 agrees at 7 bases. The CDR3 runs to 14 residues. From germline, CDR1 is SGDLS and CDR2 YYNGEE. J was trimmed by 0 bases and V by 1 base; bases with no gene match: 1. The CDR3: CASSVRQGSYEQYF. DNA for the CDR3: TGTGCCAGCAGCGTACGACAGGGCTCCTACGAGCAGTACTTC.

This clonotype was seen more than once but under ten times. This rearrangement joins TRBV20-1 to TRBJ2-7; possible D gene TRBD2, 6 bases. Trimming removed 3 bases from V and 6 bases from J, with 6 bases in between. Per germline, CDR1 DFQATT and CDR2 SNEGSKA (reference sequence). CDR3 length equals 10 residues. The chain's CDR3 is CSASGSEQYF. The DNA for the CDR3 is TGCAGTGCTAGCGGGAGCGAGCAGTACTTC.

The table lists this clonotype with a few counts. The chain uses TRBV28 and TRBJ1-5; possibly TRBD1 for D (5 bases). Germline CDR1 and CDR2: MDHEN and SYDVKM. Trimming stripped 5 bases from V and 3 bases from J, with 17 bases between. This CDR3 is built from 16 residues. The CDR3 DNA follows: TGTGCCAGCAGTGCCAGCAGGCAGGGTTCCAATCAGCCCCAGCATTTT. This codes for CASSASRQGSNQPQHF.

With respect to this clonotype: Lacking the conserved final phenylalanine or tryptophan, this CDR3 likely reflects a read error. The DNA is left out, because the CDR3 cannot be placed on it with certainty; the CDR3 is given as TCRdb lists it. The chain has TRBV7-3 and TRBJ2-7; the table calls TRBD2, which could not be checked here. In germline, CDR1 is SGHTA, CDR2 FQGTGA. 8 amino acids form the CDR3, both terminal residues included. The CDR3 loop is CASRASSG.

V gene TRBV29-1 combines with J gene TRBJ2-7; D gene uncertain. Germline CDR1 and CDR2: SQVTM and ANQGSEA. Trimming pared 5 bases from V and 6 bases from J, leaving 14 bases between. The CDR3 runs 12 residues. CDR3 sequence (DNA): TGCAGCGTTCGGGCCGGCCCGCTCGAGCAGTACTTC. Protein: CSVRAGPLEQYF.

This clonotype has at least ten counts. The chain links TRBV7-9 to TRBJ2-2; unclear D gene. V lost 5 bases and J lost 4, with 5 bases in between. This CDR3 has 12 amino acids. Germline V gene lookup returns CDR1 SEHNR and CDR2 FQNEAQ (reference sequence). CDR3 sequence (DNA): TGTGCCAGCAGCCCCCCCACCGGGGAGCTGTTTTTT. Protein sequence: CASSPPTGELFF. The variable domain in full, completed from reference TRBV7-9 and TRBJ2-2, reads DTGVSQNPRHKITKRGQNVTFRCDPISEHNRLYWYRQTLGQGPEFLTYFQNEAQLEKSRLLSDRFSAERPKGSFSTLEIQRTEQGDSAMYLCASSPPTGELFFGEGSRLTVL.

The rearrangement uses TRBV7-9 and TRBJ2-1; TRBD2 matches 10 bases. Losses at the gene ends were 5 bases for V and 3 bases for J; bases not matched to a gene: 13. CDR3 length: 18 amino acids. The germline V gene has CDR1 SEHNR and CDR2 FQNEAQ (reference sequence). The CDR3 here is CASSQVFEAGGDYNEQFF. The CDR3 DNA reads TGTGCCAGCAGCCAAGTGTTCGAAGCGGGGGGGGACTACAATGAGCAGTTCTTC.

This clonotype occurred a few times. The rearrangement links TRBV4-3 to TRBJ2-7; 9 bases are shared with TRBD1. The CDR3 contains 14 residues. Losses at the gene ends were 3 bases for V and 5 bases for J; bases not matched to a gene: 5. Germline V gives CDR1 LGHNA, CDR2 YSLEER. CDR3 amino acids: CASSQRQGVDEQYF. CDR3 DNA: TGCGCCAGCAGCCAGAGACAGGGGGTCGACGAGCAGTACTTC.

This chain connects TRBV3-1 to TRBJ1-2; 8 nucleotides agree with TRBD1. There are 17 residues in the CDR3. V lost 0 bases, J lost 3 bases, and 9 bases stayed unmatched. Germline assignment: CDR1 LGHDT and CDR2 YNNKEL (reference sequence). The CDR3 loop reads CASSQERKDRAHYGYTF. As DNA, the CDR3 is TGTGCCAGCAGCCAAGAGAGGAAGGACAGGGCCCACTATGGCTACACCTTC.

Notes on this clonotype: Possible read error: a much larger clone is one base away. The gene calls are TRBV7-8 and TRBJ1-5, with D perhaps matching TRBD1 (6 bases). V was pared by 5 bases and J by 7 bases, with 12 bases between. The CDR3 consists of 13 residues. Germline V gene lookup returns CDR1 SGHVS and CDR2 FQNEAQ. The CDR3 reads CASSPGAGQPQHF. CDR3 coding DNA: TGTGCCAGCAGCCCAGGGGCAGGGCAGCCCCAGCATTTT.

This sequence joins TRBV20-1 and TRBJ2-7; 9 bases are shared with TRBD1. There are 15 residues in the CDR3. Unmatched junction bases numbered 12, after V lost 3 bases and J lost 6 bases. Germline CDR1 and CDR2: DFQATT and SNEGSKA (reference sequence). CDR3 residues: CSASPGQGWVTEQYF. CDR3 nucleotide sequence: TGCAGTGCTAGCCCGGGACAGGGATGGGTGACCGAGCAGTACTTC.

CDR3 nucleotides: TGTGCCAGCAGCTCACAGGGAACTTACTCCTACGAGCAGTACTTC. Protein product: CASSSQGTYSYEQYF. The gene calls are TRBV5-4 and TRBJ2-7; D possibly corresponds to TRBD1 (6 bases). Trimming took off 3 bases at V and 0 bases at J, with 13 bases between the two ends. Germline CDR1 SGHNT, CDR2 YYREEE (reference sequence). The CDR3 has 15 amino acids.

This clonotype was seen more than once but under ten times. The V gene is TRBV7-9, the J gene TRBJ1-2; TRBD1 is a possible D gene (5 bases). This CDR3 has 16 residues. The germline gives CDR1 SEHNR, CDR2 FQNEAQ (reference sequence). Trimming took off 3 bases at V and 8 bases at J, with 22 bases between the two ends. CDR3 amino acids: CASSFADGGTGEGYTF. The DNA of the CDR3 is TGTGCCAGCAGCTTTGCTGACGGGGGAACCGGGGAAGGCTACACCTTC.

This clonotype was recorded many times. V is TRBV19 and J is TRBJ2-7, with D unclear. V shed 1 base and J shed 1 base, with 5 bases lying between them. The CDR3 consists of 13 residues. Germline assignment: CDR1 LNHDA and CDR2 SQIVND (reference sequence). The CDR3, as DNA: TGTGCCAGTAGTATAGGGGATTCCTACGAGCAGTACTTC. It translates to CASSIGDSYEQYF.